The 2 T cell receptor beta chains below were found in one sample sequenced in a study of response to subunit inactivated influenza vaccine. MiXCR, run by TCRdb on the RT-PCR reads, gives a single entry per CDR3 protein. Found here are 600,000 to 700,000 distinct CDR3 sequences, 11% to 15% of them singletons; the top ten hold 7.6%. The input for sequencing was PBMCs from blood, taken roughly 2 weeks before vaccination. The receptors derive from a man in his forties or fifties who received an inactivated influenza vaccine.

The chain has TRBV15 and TRBJ2-3; 10 bases agree with TRBD1. There are 14 residues in the CDR3. Germline V gene data show CDR1 as LNHNV and CDR2 as YYDKDF (reference sequence). J lost 5 bases, V lost 3 bases, and 2 bases had no gene match. CDR3 DNA: TGTGCCACCAGCAGGAGGACAGGGGGAGATACGCAGTATTTT. Amino acid sequence: CATSRRTGGDTQYF.

This clonotype showed up just a few times. DNA of the CDR3: TGCAGCGTCCGTGTCCACGAGCAGTACTTC. Translating gives CSVRVHEQYF. This chain links TRBV29-1 with TRBJ2-7, with D uncertain. V was shortened by 6 bases and J by 5 bases, with 8 bases between the two germline ends. The CDR3 has 10 amino acids. CDR1 and CDR2 from the germline V gene are SQVTM and ANQGSEA.